A single sample gave rise to the 14 T cell receptor beta chains below, sequenced in a study of PD-1 blockade in classical Hodgkin lymphoma. Sequenced by immunoSEQ multiplex PCR; TCRdb stores in-frame clones only, minus some. Here the sample spans more than 90,000 clones, around nine tenths being singletons. Autologous stem cell transplantation was followed by relapse in every patient, and brentuximab vedotin exposure varied. Specimen: peripheral blood mononuclear cells (PBMCs), collected before the second cycle of nivolumab. These receptors all stem from a human donor with classical Hodgkin lymphoma.

DNA of the CDR3: TGTGCCAGCAGCTTGGCTAGCGGGCGGTTAGATACGCAGTATTTT. This codes for CASSLASGRLDTQYF. The rearrangement uses TRBV5-4 and TRBJ2-3, with 8 bases aligning to TRBD2. The V gene's germline CDR1 is SGHNT and CDR2 YYREEE (reference sequence). The CDR3 runs to 15 residues. V was clipped by 0 bases and J by 5 bases; unmatched bases: 5.

The gene calls are TRBV11-2 and TRBJ1-1; D ambiguous. V lost 5 bases, J lost 1 base, and 5 bases lay in between. Germline V gene lookup returns CDR1 SGHAT and CDR2 FQNNGV. The CDR3 contains 12 residues. The CDR3 nucleotides read TGTGCCAGCAGCCCCTCGAACACTGAAGCTTTCTTT. Amino acid sequence: CASSPSNTEAFF.

V usage is TRBV6-5 and J usage is TRBJ2-1; TRBD2 agrees at 9 bases. The CDR3 is 15 amino acids. Germline CDR1 reads MNHEY; CDR2 reads SVGAGI. The J segment lost 4 bases and the V segment lost 6 bases, leaving 7 bases of the junction unmatched. The CDR3 sequence is CASRGSGGPYNEQFF. The CDR3 region has the DNA TGTGCCAGCAGGGGTAGCGGGGGTCCATACAATGAGCAGTTCTTC.

This clone turned up a few times. CDR3 nucleotide sequence: TGTGCCAGCAGCCGGAAGCGGGAGAGCTCCTACGAGCAGTACTTC. Protein product: CASSRKRESSYEQYF. This chain connects TRBV7-2 to TRBJ2-7; 8 positions match TRBD2. The CDR3 is 15 residues long. The germline CDR1 and CDR2 sequences are SGHTA and FQGNSA. Trimming at V came to 5 bases and at J to 0 bases, leaving 6 bases not matched to a gene.

The chain is built from TRBV14 and TRBJ1-1; the D gene is possibly TRBD1 (6 bases). CDR1 SGHDN and CDR2 FVKESK come from the germline V gene. The CDR3 is 13 residues long. V lost 6 bases and J lost 4, with 12 bases in between. CDR3 coding DNA: TGTGCCAGCAGTTGGGACAAATCCACTGAAGCTTTCTTT. Translated, it gives CASSWDKSTEAFF.

The rearrangement joins TRBV9 to TRBJ1-3, with D unclear. Germline V gives CDR1 SGDLS, CDR2 YYNGEE. The CDR3 extends over 13 amino acids. V dropped 2 bases and J dropped 0 bases, with 3 bases sitting between them. This CDR3 is CASSVFSGNTIYF. As DNA, the CDR3 is TGTGCCAGCAGCGTCTTCTCTGGAAACACCATATATTTT. The full variable domain, its missing parts supplied by reference TRBV9 and TRBJ1-3, is DSGVTQTPKHLITATGQRVTLRCSPRSGDLSVYWYQQSLDQGLQFLIQYYNGEERAKGNILERFSAQQFPDLHSELNLSSLELGDSALYFCASSVFSGNTIYFGEGSWLTVV.

The chain is built from TRBV5-6 and TRBJ1-2, with a weak D call TRBD1 (5 bases). V shed 1 base and J shed 0 bases, with 13 bases lying between them. Germline V gene data show CDR1 as SGHDT and CDR2 as YYEEEE. The CDR3 runs to 16 residues. CDR3 in amino acids: CASSLRDGNSNYGYTF. In DNA, the CDR3 is TGTGCCAGCAGCTTGAGGGACGGTAACTCTAACTATGGCTACACCTTC.

This clone was counted once. The chain uses TRBV6-5 and TRBJ2-7; D not resolved. CDR1 and CDR2 from the germline V gene are MNHEY and SVGAGI. V lost 1 base and J lost 3, with 7 bases in between. This CDR3 has 13 residues. The CDR3 reads CASSYLDLYEQYF. CDR3 nucleotide sequence: TGTGCCAGCAGTTACTTGGACCTCTACGAGCAGTACTTC.

V and J are TRBV5-8 and TRBJ1-1; D is unclear. This CDR3 has 13 amino acids. The germline V gene encodes CDR1 SGHTS and CDR2 YDEGEE. V was trimmed by 4 bases and J by 8 bases, leaving 15 bases between them. CDR3 residues: CASSLSPRAEAFF. The CDR3 DNA is TGTGCCAGCAGCCTCAGCCCTCGCGCCGAAGCTTTCTTT.

This clone was observed once. The genes are TRBV10-3 and TRBJ2-1; 10 bases agree with TRBD1. The CDR3 is 17 residues long. Per germline, CDR1 ENHRY and CDR2 SYGVKD. V trimming: 2 bases; J trimming: 4 bases; junction bases outside the gene matches: 8. DNA of the CDR3: TGTGCCATCAGTGAGAGGGACAGGGGTCTTCCTTACAATGAGCAGTTCTTC. It translates to CAISERDRGLPYNEQFF.

The CDR3 region has the DNA TGTGCCAGCAGTGTACTGGGGACCCCCGAGACCCAGTACTTC. This sequence encodes CASSVLGTPETQYF. The rearrangement joins TRBV6-1 to TRBJ2-5; D possibly uses TRBD1 or TRBD2 (5 bases each). CDR3 length equals 14 residues. The V gene's germline CDR1 is MNHNS and CDR2 SASEGT. With 4 bases removed from V and 5 bases from J, the gap between germline ends came to 14 bases.

This chain connects TRBV7-8 to TRBJ1-1, with 8 positions matching TRBD1. The germline gives CDR1 SGHVS, CDR2 FQNEAQ. The CDR3 extends over 14 amino acids. V trimming: 4 bases; J trimming: 4 bases; junction bases outside the gene matches: 5. The CDR3 DNA reads TGTGCCAGCAGCTCAGGGACAGGAGGCACTGAAGCTTTCTTT. Translation gives CASSSGTGGTEAFF.

By its share, this clone is medium-sized. This chain connects TRBV7-2 to TRBJ1-1; a weak D match, TRBD1 (5 bases). The V end lost 3 bases, the J end lost 7 bases, and 15 bases lay between the germline ends. Germline CDR1 SGHTA, CDR2 FQGNSA. This CDR3 is 14 amino acids long. For the CDR3, the DNA is TGTGCCAGCAGCTTGTTTGACGGCGGGGGTGAAGCTTTCTTT. As protein: CASSLFDGGGEAFF.

This sequence joins TRBV19 and TRBJ2-1, with 15 bases that match TRBD2. This CDR3 comprises 17 residues. Looked up from germline, CDR1 is LNHDA and CDR2 is SQIVND (reference sequence). Trimming took 6 bases from V and 7 from J; bases not matched to a gene: 10. The DNA for the CDR3 is TGTGCCAGTAGCCGGACTAGCGGGGGGGCCTTATCGAATGAGCAGTTCTTC. It specifies CASSRTSGGALSNEQFF.